The 27 T cell receptor beta chains below were found in one sample sequenced in a study of cytomegalovirus exposure and HLA in healthy donors. The PCR used 60 Vbeta and 13 Jbeta primers. Data came from immunoSEQ multiplex PCR; TCRdb stores just in-frame clones and leaves some out. The sample contains 200,000 to 250,000 clones, 60% to 80% of which appear only once. Sequenced sample: PBMCs. The origin of the receptors is a woman aged 25 to 39 in good health and CMV-seronegative.

The genes are TRBV7-6 and TRBJ2-5; TRBD1 matches 9 bases. The CDR3 runs 14 residues. The germline gives CDR1 SGHVS, CDR2 FNYEAQ. With V trimmed by 6 bases and J by 7 bases, 9 bases remained unmatched. Here the CDR3 reads CASSSPGQGPTQYF. CDR3 DNA sequence: TGTGCCAGCAGTTCCCCGGGACAGGGCCCGACCCAGTACTTC.

The gene calls are TRBV30 and TRBJ2-7; D remains unclear. Germline V gene sequence: CDR1 GTSNPN, CDR2 SVGIG (reference sequence). This CDR3 is 11 amino acids long. The CDR3 here is CAKSVAHEQYF. In DNA form, the CDR3 reads TGTGCTAAATCAGTAGCACACGAGCAGTACTTC.

The CDR3 sequence is CASSWLRGGNTIYF. The CDR3 bases are TGTGCCAGCAGCTGGCTTCGGGGTGGAAACACCATATATTTT. The chain carries TRBV7-9 and TRBJ1-3; no clear D gene. The CDR3 loop spans 14 amino acids. Trimming removed 4 bases from V and 3 bases from J, with 10 bases in between. Germline CDR1 reads SEHNR; CDR2 reads FQNEAQ (reference sequence). The entire variable domain, with the rest obtained from reference TRBV7-9 and TRBJ1-3, is as follows: DTGVSQNPRHKITKRGQNVTFRCDPISEHNRLYWYRQTLGQGPEFLTYFQNEAQLEKSRLLSDRFSAERPKGSFSTLEIQRTEQGDSAMYLCASSWLRGGNTIYFGEGSWLTVV.

The gene calls are TRBV11-3 and TRBJ2-1, with 13 bases lining up with TRBD2. The CDR3 runs 18 residues. V lost 0 bases and J lost 7; bases outside the gene matches: 9. CDR1 is SGHNT and CDR2 is YENEEA in the germline V gene. CDR3 sequence: CASSLEDPGLAGRNEQFF. The DNA for the CDR3 is TGTGCCAGCAGCTTAGAGGACCCGGGACTAGCGGGGAGGAATGAGCAGTTCTTC.

The chain recombines TRBV7-8 with TRBJ1-1, with D possibly matching TRBD1 (6 bases). Germline-derived CDR1 and CDR2 are SGHVS and FQNEAQ. V lost 5 bases, J lost 7 bases, and 23 bases lay in between. The CDR3 is made up of 16 amino acids. The CDR3 region is CASSITPAGTHVEAFF. The CDR3 nucleotides read TGTGCCAGCAGCATAACCCCCGCCGGGACACATGTTGAAGCTTTCTTT.

This sequence joins TRBV4-1 and TRBJ2-7, with 8 bases lining up with TRBD1. The germline V gene has CDR1 MGHRA and CDR2 YSYEKL. The CDR3 covers 15 residues. Trimming cost V 0 bases and J 1 base; bases outside gene matches: 2. The CDR3 DNA sequence: TGCGCCAGCAGCCAAGATGGACAGGGTTCCTACGAGCAGTACTTC. Its translation is CASSQDGQGSYEQYF.

This clone occurred a few times. V gene TRBV30 combines with J gene TRBJ1-3; no clear D. V lost 0 bases and J 1 base, leaving 10 bases between the germline ends. The CDR3 totals 15 residues. Germline V gene lookup returns CDR1 GTSNPN and CDR2 SVGIG (reference sequence). The CDR3 DNA sequence: TGTGCCTGGAGTGTACCCCGAACTTCTGGAAACACCATATATTTT. This codes for CAWSVPRTSGNTIYF.

CDR3 loop: CASSPGSGGLFF. The CDR3 region has the DNA TGTGCCAGCAGCCCTGGCTCAGGAGGGCTGTTTTTT. The chain carries TRBV5-4 and TRBJ2-2; a weak D match, TRBD2 (5 bases). The germline V gene has CDR1 SGHNT and CDR2 YYREEE (reference sequence). The V end was cut by 4 bases, the J end by 13 bases, with 14 bases between. The length of the CDR3 is 12 residues.

The chain employs TRBV12-5 and TRBJ1-1, with no clear D. V lost 2 bases, J lost 4 bases, and 5 bases lay in between. Looked up from germline, CDR1 is LGHNT and CDR2 is FRNRAP. There are 12 residues in the CDR3. CDR3 coding DNA: TGTGCTAGTGGTTTGAAGAGCACTGAAGCTTTCTTT. It translates to CASGLKSTEAFF.

The rearrangement links TRBV2 to TRBJ1-3; 10 nucleotides match TRBD1. The V gene end was trimmed by 4 bases and the J gene end by 0 bases; junction bases not matched to a gene: 9. The germline V gene has CDR1 SNHLY and CDR2 FYNNEI. This CDR3 has 18 amino acids. This CDR3 reads CASSGTGGSVSSGNTIYF. CDR3 DNA: TGTGCCAGCAGTGGGACAGGGGGATCGGTCAGCTCTGGAAACACCATATATTTT. The full variable domain, rest sourced from reference TRBV2 and TRBJ1-3, is EPEVTQTPSHQVTQMGQEVILRCVPISNHLYFYWYRQILGQKVEFLVSFYNNEISEKSEIFDDQFSVERPDGSNFTLKIRSTKLEDSAMYFCASSGTGGSVSSGNTIYFGEGSWLTVV.

CDR3: CASSWDKSYGYTF. The CDR3 DNA reads TGCGCCAGCAGCTGGGACAAGAGCTATGGCTACACCTTC. V and J are TRBV5-1 and TRBJ1-2, with a weak D call TRBD1 (6 bases). Germline V gives CDR1 SGHRS, CDR2 YFSETQ. This CDR3 contains 13 residues. V shed 3 bases and J shed 4 bases, with 10 bases lying between them.

CDR3 loop: CASSTWTHGATDTQYF. For the CDR3, the DNA is TGTGCCAGTAGTACCTGGACACACGGAGCCACAGATACGCAGTATTTT. V usage is TRBV19 and J usage is TRBJ2-3, with TRBD1 as a possible D gene (5 bases). The length of the CDR3 is 16 residues. Deletions cut 4 bases from V and 2 bases from J, with 16 bases between. Germline assignment: CDR1 LNHDA and CDR2 SQIVND (reference sequence).

There are a few counts of this clone. The chain uses TRBV10-1 and TRBJ2-3, with 7 bases identical to TRBD2. This CDR3 contains 15 residues. The germline V gene encodes CDR1 WNHNN and CDR2 SYGVQD (reference sequence). The V and J ends lost 2 bases and 4 bases, in that order; junction bases with no gene match: 6. For the CDR3, the DNA is TGCGCCAGCAGTGAGAGCGGGATTGGGGCAGATACGCAGTATTTT. Its translation: CASSESGIGADTQYF.

V gene TRBV5-4 combines with J gene TRBJ2-3; TRBD2 matches 8 bases. Unmatched junction bases numbered 2, after V lost 4 bases and J lost 4 bases. There are 13 residues in the CDR3. The V gene's germline CDR1 is SGHNT and CDR2 YYREEE (reference sequence). In DNA form, the CDR3 reads TGTGCCAGCAGCCCCGGGGGGGCAGATACGCAGTATTTT. It codes for CASSPGGADTQYF.

This clone was observed a few times. This rearrangement joins TRBV28 to TRBJ1-2, with 8 bases fitting TRBD1. From germline, CDR1 is MDHEN and CDR2 SYDVKM. CDR3 length: 15 amino acids. V lost 5 bases to trimming and J lost 1 base; unmatched junction nucleotides: 6. The CDR3 is CASSPGQVINYGYTF. CDR3 nucleotides: TGTGCCAGCAGTCCGGGACAGGTGATTAACTATGGCTACACCTTC.

The genes are TRBV2 and TRBJ2-1, with 9 bases identical to TRBD2. The CDR3 has 14 amino acids. With 6 bases clipped from V and 8 bases from J, the junction kept 8 bases outside the gene matches. Per the germline V gene, CDR1 is SNHLY and CDR2 is FYNNEI. CDR3 loop: CASRPGTSFDEQFF. The CDR3 bases are TGTGCCAGCAGGCCCGGGACTAGCTTCGATGAGCAGTTCTTC.

V is TRBV5-1 and J is TRBJ2-1; weak D call: TRBD2 (6 bases). The CDR3 runs to 12 residues. Per germline, CDR1 SGHRS and CDR2 YFSETQ. V was clipped by 3 bases and J by 9 bases, with 10 bases between them. CDR3 loop: CASSWGVTEQFF. The CDR3 region has the DNA TGCGCCAGCAGCTGGGGGGTTACTGAGCAGTTCTTC.

The chain links TRBV15 to TRBJ1-2, with D perhaps matching TRBD1 (6 bases). The CDR3 is made up of 14 amino acids. V was clipped by 0 bases and J by 6 bases, with 11 bases between them. The germline gives CDR1 LNHNV, CDR2 YYDKDF (reference sequence). The CDR3 is CATSRDRGSDGYTF. The CDR3 region has the DNA TGTGCCACCAGCAGAGATAGGGGGTCGGATGGCTACACCTTC.

V is TRBV19 and J is TRBJ1-1; D perhaps matches TRBD1 (5 bases). V shed 1 base and J shed 5 bases, with 11 bases lying between them. This CDR3 spans 14 amino acids. Germline CDR1 reads LNHDA; CDR2 reads SQIVND (reference sequence). CDR3 nucleotide sequence: TGTGCCAGTAGTATAGGCGCAGGGCCAACTGAAGCTTTCTTT. Translated: CASSIGAGPTEAFF.

This chain connects TRBV19 to TRBJ1-3; a weak D match, TRBD1 (6 bases). Germline V gene data show CDR1 as LNHDA and CDR2 as SQIVND (reference sequence). The V gene lost 4 bases and the J gene lost 4 bases, with 8 bases spanning the gap. The CDR3 runs 13 residues. The CDR3 DNA is TGTGCCAGTAGTACCGGACAGGGAAACACCATATATTTT. Protein sequence: CASSTGQGNTIYF.

The chain joins TRBV5-1 to TRBJ2-7; D unresolved. Germline V lookup: CDR1 SGHRS, CDR2 YFSETQ. Trimming removed 5 bases at V and 5 bases at J, with 14 bases between. The CDR3 spans 13 residues. CDR3 sequence: CASREITADEQYF. The DNA of the CDR3 is TGCGCCAGCAGGGAGATCACGGCAGACGAGCAGTACTTC.

CDR3 protein: CASSLSRDAYEQYF. DNA of the CDR3: TGTGCCAGCAGTTTATCGCGGGACGCCTACGAGCAGTACTTC. The chain joins TRBV27 to TRBJ2-7; D might be TRBD2 (6 bases). Germline V gene data show CDR1 as MNHEY and CDR2 as SMNVEV (reference sequence). Between the trimmed V and J ends, which lost 0 bases and 2 bases, there was a span of 8 bases. This CDR3 is 14 amino acids long.

V is TRBV27 and J is TRBJ1-6; 9 bases map to TRBD1. Germline assignment: CDR1 MNHEY and CDR2 SMNVEV (reference sequence). The CDR3 spans 14 residues. V was pared by 7 bases and J by 5 bases, with 3 bases of the junction left unmatched. CDR3 sequence: CASTWTGDNSPLHF. The CDR3 DNA reads TGTGCCAGCACCTGGACAGGGGATAATTCACCCCTCCACTTT.

The chain is built from TRBV6-6 and TRBJ1-2, with D possibly matching TRBD1 (6 bases). There are 16 residues in the CDR3. V was trimmed by 0 bases and J by 6 bases, leaving 17 bases between them. Germline V gives CDR1 MNHNY, CDR2 SVGAGI (reference sequence). The CDR3 spells CASSYSIGGRIDGYTF. The CDR3 DNA is TGTGCCAGCAGTTACTCAATCGGGGGGCGGATCGATGGCTACACCTTC.

The V and J genes are TRBV7-8 and TRBJ1-1, with TRBD1 matching over 11 bases. Per the germline V gene, CDR1 is SGHVS and CDR2 is FQNEAQ. The V segment lost 3 bases and the J segment 6 bases; nucleotides outside the gene matches: 0. This CDR3 is built from 13 residues. CDR3 DNA: TGTGCCAGCAGCTTGGGACAGGGGGCTGAAGCTTTCTTT. Protein: CASSLGQGAEAFF.

Note on this clone: The same CDR3 can be traced to other DNA sequences in this sample. This chain uses TRBV2 with TRBJ1-6, with D unresolved. Trimming removed 4 bases at V and 2 bases at J, with 6 bases between. The CDR3 has 14 residues. Germline V gene sequence: CDR1 SNHLY, CDR2 FYNNEI. The CDR3, as DNA: TGTGCCAGCAGTGCTACAGCCTATAATTCACCCCTCCACTTT. It yields the protein CASSATAYNSPLHF.

J is TRBJ1-3 and V is TRBV30, with 8 positions matching TRBD1. The CDR3 totals 14 residues. V gave up 4 bases and J gave up 6 bases; unmatched junction bases: 8. Germline CDR1 GTSNPN, CDR2 SVGIG (reference sequence). CDR3 bases: TGTGCCTGGACTCCAGGGGGCGGTTTAAACACCATATATTTT. This encodes CAWTPGGGLNTIYF.